This T cell receptor (beta chain) was obtained from a study of CD8+ T cells in alopecia areata. About the study: Treated patients received oral tofacitinib, 5 to 10 mg twice daily.

The CDR3 is made up of 15 amino acids. The ends were cut back, 3 bases at V and 6 bases at J, with 13 bases in the middle. Germline assignment: CDR1 SGDLS and CDR2 YYNGEE. Overall study findings and caveats: Relative to normal scalp, lesional scalp, especially alopecia totalis/universalis, showed higher clonality.

Extraction of RNA preceded its reverse transcription into cDNA, which served as the sequencing template. The repertoire was sequenced with immunoSEQ multiplex PCR; TCRdb's copy has only in-frame clones and lacks some. The sample contains about 91,000 clones, roughly 47% of which appear only once. Concerning this clone: Its target is unknown.

J is TRBJ1-6 and V is TRBV9, with a possible D match to TRBD1 (5 bases). This TCR came from a human donor with alopecia areata. Material: CD4+ T cells sorted from blood. CDR3 nucleotide sequence: TGTGCCAGCAGCGAAGGGAGGGGCGGTAATTCACCCCTCCACTTT. This codes for CASSEGRGGNSPLHF.